A selection of T cell receptor beta chains follows, all from one sample in a study of blood T cells in healthy people across ages. TCRdb processed the 5' RACE reads anew with MiXCR; each CDR3 protein has one entry. Counted here are 1 million or so distinct CDR3 sequences, around 27% occurring once; the ten biggest clones make up approximately 0.75%. The same specimen was also included in a second study, on T cells of mothers and their children.

Sequencing was done on a sample of blood. The receptors come from a girl aged 2 to 9 in good health. Both conserved end residues are part of each CDR3. The order of the fields is CDR3 DNA, CDR3 protein, D gene, J gene, V gene, clone size. D genes are given only for firm matches. Not all rows give a size; the values are once, few, many and, for expanded clones, a class.

TGCGCCAGCAGCCCCTGCGCCGGATGCCAAGAGACCCAGTACTTC CASSPCAGCQETQYF NA TRBJ2-5 TRBV4-3 few
TGCGCCAGCAGCTCTGGACAGGCCCAAGGCTGGGAAGAGACCCAGTACTTC CASSSGQAQGWEETQYF TRBD1 TRBJ2-5 TRBV5-1 NA
TGTGCCAGCAGCCAAAGGCAGGGGTTGAGGAGTCAGGTAGAGACCCAGTACTTC CASSQRQGLRSQVETQYF NA TRBJ2-5 TRBV14 NA
TGTGCCAGCAGCCAAAGTAAGGTTGTACGGGAAAAACTGTTTTTT CASSQSKVVREKLFF NA TRBJ1-4 TRBV11-3 NA
TGCAGCGTTGAAGCGGAAGGAAATGAGCAGTTCTTC CSVEAEGNEQFF NA TRBJ2-1 TRBV29-1 NA
TGTGCCAGCTCACCATTAGGAACAGGGCTGAACACTGAAGCTTTCTTT CASSPLGTGLNTEAFF NA TRBJ1-1 TRBV18 NA
TGTGCCAGCAGCTTAACCCCTTGGGATACTGAAGCTTTCTTT CASSLTPWDTEAFF NA TRBJ1-1 TRBV7-9 few
TGTGCCAGCAGCTTCCCCGGGACAGGGGAATACGAGCAGTACTTC CASSFPGTGEYEQYF TRBD1 TRBJ2-7 TRBV7-9 NA
TGCAGCGTTGTCTCGCCGGGAGAGGAAGAGACCCAGTACTTC CSVVSPGEEETQYF NA TRBJ2-5 TRBV29-1 few
TGTGCCAGCTGCATCCGGACTAGCGGGATAGGCAATGAGCAGTTCTTC CASCIRTSGIGNEQFF TRBD2 TRBJ2-1 TRBV28 few
TGTGCCAGCAGCGGGGACAGGGTGGACACTGAAGCTTTCTTT CASSGDRVDTEAFF TRBD1 TRBJ1-1 TRBV9 NA
TGTGCCAGCAGTTCGACAGGGATTTCCTGCGAGCAGTACTTC CASSSTGISCEQYF TRBD1 TRBJ2-7 TRBV6-5 NA
TGTGCCAGCAGCCAAGACCCTTCTAGAAGGAGCGGCGAGCAGTACTTC CASSQDPSRRSGEQYF NA TRBJ2-7 TRBV3-1 NA
TGTGCCAGCAGCGTAGGGAAGCGGGGGGGAAGCACAGATACGCAGTATTTT CASSVGKRGGSTDTQYF TRBD2 TRBJ2-3 TRBV7-2 NA
TGCGCCAGCAGCTTGGGCTATCGAGAGACCCAGTACTTC CASSLGYRETQYF NA TRBJ2-5 TRBV5-1 many
TGTGCCAGCAGCGATATTGGAGTTGAAGCTTTCTTT CASSDIGVEAFF NA TRBJ1-1 TRBV11-2 few